The clone carrying this TCR beta chain has a handful of counts. The CDR3 consists of 16 residues. Each donor was a Caucasian adult residing in Nashville, Tennessee. The study separated CD4+ cells into CD45RA+ naive and CD45RA-negative memory subsets. This sample is part of a study of shared clonotypes between healthy human individuals. Study information: CD4 naive and CD4 memory each took three plates per donor, while CD8 naive took two and CD8 memory one.

Original handling: ImmunoSEQ supplied junction-only sequences lacking quality scores, so filtering was different. Some clones are missing from TCRdb's copy, which holds only in-frame ones; the method was immunoSEQ multiplex PCR. The V and J calls and clone size are taken from that table; D and trimming were inferred from the DNA. The table has about 960,000 clones, more than 75% seen once; the top ten hold about 1.5%. The V gene is TRBV1, the J gene TRBJ1-4; the listed D gene, TRBD1, was not tested against the DNA. TRBV1 is marked as a pseudogene. The origin of this receptor is a man between 18 and 35 years old in good health. The sequencing sample was made of memory CD4+ T cells sorted from blood. Subset described: CD45RA-negative fraction. The CDR3 nucleotides read TGCACCAGCAGCCAATCCACCGACAGGGATGATGAAAAACTGTTTTTT. This codes for CTSSQSTDRDDEKLFF.